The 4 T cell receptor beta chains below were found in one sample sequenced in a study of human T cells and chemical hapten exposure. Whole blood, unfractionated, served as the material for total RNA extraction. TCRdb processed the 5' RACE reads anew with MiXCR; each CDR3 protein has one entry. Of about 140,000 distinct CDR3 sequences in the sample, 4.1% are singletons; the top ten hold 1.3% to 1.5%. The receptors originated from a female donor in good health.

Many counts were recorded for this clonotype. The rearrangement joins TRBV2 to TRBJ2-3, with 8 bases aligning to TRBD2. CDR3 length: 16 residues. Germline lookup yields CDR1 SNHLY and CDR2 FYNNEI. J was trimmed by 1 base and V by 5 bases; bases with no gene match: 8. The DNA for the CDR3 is TGTGCCAGCAGTTACCGGGGGGGCGGGGGCACAGATACGCAGTATTTT. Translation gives CASSYRGGGGTDTQYF.

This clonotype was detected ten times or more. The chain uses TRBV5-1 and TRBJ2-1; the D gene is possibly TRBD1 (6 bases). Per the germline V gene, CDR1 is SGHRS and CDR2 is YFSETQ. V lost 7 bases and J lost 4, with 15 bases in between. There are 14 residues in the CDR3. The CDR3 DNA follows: TGCGCCAGCTCGGGGACACCCGCTTACAATGAGCAGTTCTTC. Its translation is CASSGTPAYNEQFF.

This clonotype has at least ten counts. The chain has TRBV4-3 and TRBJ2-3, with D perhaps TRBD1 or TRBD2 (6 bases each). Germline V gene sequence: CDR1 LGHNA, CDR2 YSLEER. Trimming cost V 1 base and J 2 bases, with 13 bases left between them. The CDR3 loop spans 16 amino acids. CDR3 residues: CASSQATGALTDTQYF. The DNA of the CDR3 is TGCGCCAGCAGCCAAGCGACGGGGGCCCTCACAGATACGCAGTATTTT.

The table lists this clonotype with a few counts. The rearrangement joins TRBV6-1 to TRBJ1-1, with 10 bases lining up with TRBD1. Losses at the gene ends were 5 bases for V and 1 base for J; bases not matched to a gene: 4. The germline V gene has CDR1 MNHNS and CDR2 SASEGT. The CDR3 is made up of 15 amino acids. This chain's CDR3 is CASSTRTGGNTEAFF. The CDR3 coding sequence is TGTGCCAGCAGTACGCGGACAGGGGGGAACACTGAAGCTTTCTTT.